Listed here are 20 T cell receptor beta chains from one sample, sequenced in a study of T cell repertoires in cytomegalovirus infection. TCRdb reanalysed the reads using MiXCR and keeps one entry per CDR3 protein. The sample holds hundreds of thousands of distinct CDR3 sequences, roughly 36% seen once. No antigen has been identified for these receptors. The starting material was cultured PBMCs, obtained from culture after CMV antigen stimulation. Every receptor here comes from a human donor in good health (CMV status not recorded). Some clones in this sample may be carry-over from other donors' samples.

The sample holds a few counts of this clonotype. The chain combines TRBV20-1 with TRBJ2-5; the match to TRBD2 covers 10 bases. This CDR3 is 16 amino acids long. V trimming: 1 base; J trimming: 4 bases; junction bases outside the gene matches: 9. Germline V gene sequence: CDR1 DFQATT, CDR2 SNEGSKA (reference sequence). In DNA form, the CDR3 reads TGCAGTGCTAGAGCCAAAGCGGGAGGGCTCCGAGAGACCCAGTACTTC. It specifies CSARAKAGGLRETQYF.

The chain carries TRBV4-1 and TRBJ1-6; D ambiguous. Trimming shortened V by 0 bases and J by 3 bases, and 18 bases separated the two germline ends. Per the germline V gene, CDR1 is MGHRA and CDR2 is YSYEKL. This CDR3 region has 19 residues. In DNA, the CDR3 is TGCGCCAGCAGCCAAGAAGGTGTGATGGAGGAAATCTATAATTCACCCCTCCACTTT. This sequence encodes CASSQEGVMEEIYNSPLHF.

J is TRBJ2-5 and V is TRBV18; a weak D match, TRBD1 (5 bases). The CDR3 extends over 14 amino acids. The V and J ends lost 3 bases and 5 bases respectively, with 13 bases between them. Germline V gene sequence: CDR1 KGHSH, CDR2 LQKENI. This CDR3 is CASSPNAGWETQYF. The CDR3 DNA is TGTGCCAGCTCACCTAACGCAGGGTGGGAGACCCAGTACTTC.

This chain uses TRBV20-1 with TRBJ2-2; TRBD2 matches at 9 bases. Germline V gives CDR1 DFQATT, CDR2 SNEGSKA (reference sequence). Germline trimming cut 2 bases from V and 3 bases from J; bases unmatched to any gene: 4. The CDR3 is 15 amino acids. Here the CDR3 reads CSARHPSGDTGELFF. The CDR3 DNA reads as TGCAGTGCTAGACACCCTAGCGGGGACACCGGGGAGCTGTTTTTT.

The rearrangement joins TRBV20-1 to TRBJ1-4; a weak D match, TRBD1 (5 bases). Germline CDR1 is DFQATT and CDR2 is SNEGSKA (reference sequence). Trimming stripped 3 bases from V and 2 bases from J, with 16 bases between. The CDR3 contains 16 residues. The CDR3 region has the DNA TGCAGTGCTAGGGAACTTTGGGGCAGCACTAATGAAAAACTGTTTTTT. This sequence encodes CSARELWGSTNEKLFF.

On this clonotype itself: A read error may explain this, as a much larger clone is one base away. The rearrangement joins TRBV11-1 to TRBJ2-7, with D possibly TRBD2 on 6 matching bases. CDR1 SGHAT and CDR2 FQDESV come from the germline V gene (reference sequence). The germline V and J ends were trimmed by 5 bases and 3 bases, with 11 bases remaining between them. CDR3 length equals 13 residues. The chain's CDR3 is CASSARDFYEQYF. CDR3 sequence (DNA): TGTGCCAGCAGCGCCCGGGACTTCTACGAGCAGTACTTC.

The rearrangement links TRBV20-1 to TRBJ1-5; the D gene is possibly TRBD1 (6 bases). The germline V gene encodes CDR1 DFQATT and CDR2 SNEGSKA (reference sequence). The CDR3 is 13 residues long. V lost 5 bases and J lost 2, with 10 bases in between. The CDR3 nucleotides read TGCAGTGCTGGGGGGGCCGGCAATCAGCCCCAGCATTTT. It specifies CSAGGAGNQPQHF.

This clonotype appeared once. This chain connects TRBV28 to TRBJ1-4; tentative D call: TRBD1 (5 bases). The CDR3 contains 14 residues. CDR1 and CDR2 (germline): MDHEN, SYDVKM. The V end was cut by 6 bases, the J end by 7 bases, with 15 bases between. CDR3: CASRPQGGFEKLFF. CDR3 nucleotide sequence: TGTGCCAGCAGGCCGCAGGGTGGGTTTGAAAAACTGTTTTTT. The full variable domain, in which reference TRBV28 and TRBJ1-4 provide the parts outside the CDR3, is DVKVTQSSRYLVKRTGEKVFLECVQDMDHENMFWYRQDPGLGLRLIYFSYDVKMKEKGDIPEGYSVSREKKERFSLILESASTNQTSMYLCASRPQGGFEKLFFGSGTQLSVL.

J is TRBJ2-5 and V is TRBV28; D is uncertain. This CDR3 spans 15 amino acids. Germline V gene lookup returns CDR1 MDHEN and CDR2 SYDVKM. V was trimmed by 5 bases and J by 5 bases, leaving 18 bases between them. This CDR3 is CASSPPASSAETQYF. DNA for the CDR3: TGTGCCAGCAGTCCCCCCGCCTCCAGCGCGGAGACCCAGTACTTC.

The V call is TRBV20-1, the J call TRBJ1-2, with 10 bases aligning to TRBD1. CDR1 and CDR2 (germline): DFQATT, SNEGSKA (reference sequence). The CDR3 spans 16 residues. Losses at the gene ends were 5 bases for V and 4 bases for J; bases not matched to a gene: 13. In nucleotides, the CDR3 is TGCAGTGCTGGTACCCCCCGACAGGGGGCGGGCTATGGCTACACCTTC. Protein product: CSAGTPRQGAGYGYTF.

This clonotype was counted a few times. J is TRBJ2-3 and V is TRBV7-2; D is unresolved. Germline CDR1 is SGHTA and CDR2 is FQGNSA. The length of the CDR3 is 15 residues. V lost 1 base to trimming and J lost 2 bases, with 10 bases between them. The CDR3 bases are TGTGCCAGCAGCTTAGATTTTACTTTCACAGATACGCAGTATTTT. Its translation: CASSLDFTFTDTQYF.

This clonotype was detected once. The chain couples TRBV30 to TRBJ2-2, with a weak D call TRBD2 (6 bases). The V and J ends lost 0 bases and 6 bases respectively, with 14 bases between them. This CDR3 has 15 residues. Germline lookup yields CDR1 GTSNPN and CDR2 SVGIG (reference sequence). The chain's CDR3 is CAWSVRGTLAGELFF. The CDR3 DNA reads TGTGCCTGGAGTGTTCGTGGGACTTTGGCCGGGGAGCTGTTTTTT.

The chain links TRBV7-9 to TRBJ1-1; no definite D call. The CDR3 contains 15 residues. V lost 5 bases, J lost 6 bases, and 19 bases lay in between. Germline V CDR1 and CDR2: SEHNR, FQNEAQ (reference sequence). The CDR3 region has the DNA TGTGCCAGCAGCACCCTAGGCCCGGAGGTCCCTGAAGCTTTCTTT. Encoded protein: CASSTLGPEVPEAFF.

This clonotype has just a few counts. V and J are TRBV6-6 and TRBJ2-5, with 15 bases identical to TRBD2. V dropped 4 bases and J dropped 4; count of bases not matched to a gene: 10. CDR1 is MNHNY, CDR2 SVGAGI, per germline (reference sequence). The CDR3 has 18 amino acids. The CDR3 region has the DNA TGTGCCAGCAGTTCGAGAGGACTAGCGGGAGGGGGGGGAGAGACCCAGTACTTC. It codes for CASSSRGLAGGGGETQYF.

The chain has TRBV30 and TRBJ1-2; D remains ambiguous. V was shortened by 0 bases and J by 6 bases, with 8 bases between the two germline ends. CDR3 size: 12 residues. CDR1 and CDR2 (germline): GTSNPN, SVGIG (reference sequence). CDR3 in amino acids: CAWSVTWDGYTF. The CDR3 nucleotides are TGTGCCTGGAGTGTAACGTGGGATGGCTACACCTTC.

The chain employs TRBV7-2 and TRBJ1-2, with 7 nucleotides matching TRBD1. The CDR3 consists of 17 residues. V lost 5 bases to trimming and J lost 0 bases; unmatched junction nucleotides: 12. The germline CDR1 and CDR2 sequences are SGHTA and FQGNSA. The CDR3 here is CASSPQGEGLSNYGYTF. The CDR3 DNA reads TGTGCCAGCAGCCCCCAGGGGGAGGGCCTTTCTAACTATGGCTACACCTTC.

The gene calls are TRBV7-8 and TRBJ2-1; 15 bases fit TRBD2. Germline V lookup: CDR1 SGHVS, CDR2 FQNEAQ. Trimming at V came to 0 bases and at J to 6 bases, leaving 3 bases not matched to a gene. There are 17 residues in the CDR3. The CDR3 DNA is TGTGCCAGCAGCTTAGCCAAGGGACTAGCGGGGGGCAATGAGCAGTTCTTC. This codes for CASSLAKGLAGGNEQFF.

The chain is built from TRBV30 and TRBJ1-3; 7 bases are a match to TRBD1. The germline gives CDR1 GTSNPN, CDR2 SVGIG (reference sequence). With 5 bases clipped from V and 6 bases from J, the junction kept 7 bases outside the gene matches. The CDR3 runs 13 residues. The CDR3 is CAWGRTGSNTIYF. Written as DNA, the CDR3 is TGTGCCTGGGGGAGGACAGGCTCAAACACCATATATTTT.

A single count supports this clonotype. This rearrangement joins TRBV19 to TRBJ2-3, with 8 bases fitting TRBD1. The CDR3 loop spans 15 amino acids. From germline, CDR1 is LNHDA and CDR2 SQIVND (reference sequence). V lost 4 bases to trimming and J lost 3 bases; unmatched junction nucleotides: 6. DNA for the CDR3: TGTGCCAGTAGTACCCGGGACAGGATGACAGATACGCAGTATTTT. Translated: CASSTRDRMTDTQYF. Full variable domain (remainder filled in from reference TRBV19 and TRBJ2-3): DGGITQSPKYLFRKEGQNVTLSCEQNLNHDAMYWYRQDPGQGLRLIYYSQIVNDFQKGDIAEGYSVSREKKESFPLTVTSAQKNPTAFYLCASSTRDRMTDTQYFGPGTRLTVL.

This clonotype was seen only a few times. The genes are TRBV6-2 or TRBV6-3 and TRBJ1-1; possible D gene TRBD1, 5 bases. Germline V CDR1 and CDR2: MNHEY, SVGEGT. The CDR3 spans 13 residues. Trimming stripped 2 bases from V and 6 bases from J, with 10 bases between. CDR3 sequence (DNA): TGTGCCAGCAGTTACGGGGGTACCGCTGAAGCTTTCTTT. Its protein product is CASSYGGTAEAFF.